This TCR beta chain comes out of a study of tumor-infiltrating lymphocytes in oesophageal squamous cell carcinoma. A single record per CDR3 protein comes from TCRdb applying MiXCR to the PCR reads. Of around 19,000 distinct CDR3 sequences listed, over 40% are singletons. Judged by abundance, this clonotype is medium-sized. The germline V and J ends were trimmed by 3 bases and 4 bases, with 14 bases remaining between them. CDR3 length equals 15 residues. CDR1 is KGHDR, CDR2 SFDVKD, per germline. The receptor was derived from a female donor with esophageal squamous cell carcinoma. Source material: normal esophageal tissue next to the tumor. The chain carries TRBV24-1 and TRBJ1-2; D unresolved. The CDR3 reads CATSDTQARGYGYTF. The CDR3 DNA reads as TGTGCCACCAGTGATACACAAGCCCGAGGCTATGGCTACACCTTC.